This T cell receptor beta chain was documented in a study of blood T cell repertoires in COVID-19. The overall study: Some COVID-19 samples were acute and others convalescent; all came from the United States, Italy and Spain.

This table comes from immunoSEQ multiplex PCR, and its TCRdb copy is limited to in-frame clones, with some not included. Found here are under 250,000 clones, roughly 80% of them singletons; the top ten hold 5.5% to 8%. This TCR derives from an older woman with active or convalescent COVID-19. Sequenced input: peripheral blood.

CDR3 residues: CASSYGRGNQPQHF. The CDR3 DNA reads TGTGCCAGCAGTTACGGCCGCGGGAATCAGCCCCAGCATTTT. This sequence joins TRBV6-6 and TRBJ1-5; no definite D call. CDR3 size: 14 residues. Germline loops: CDR1 MNHNY, CDR2 SVGAGI (reference sequence). Deletions cut 2 bases from V and 4 bases from J, with 9 bases between.